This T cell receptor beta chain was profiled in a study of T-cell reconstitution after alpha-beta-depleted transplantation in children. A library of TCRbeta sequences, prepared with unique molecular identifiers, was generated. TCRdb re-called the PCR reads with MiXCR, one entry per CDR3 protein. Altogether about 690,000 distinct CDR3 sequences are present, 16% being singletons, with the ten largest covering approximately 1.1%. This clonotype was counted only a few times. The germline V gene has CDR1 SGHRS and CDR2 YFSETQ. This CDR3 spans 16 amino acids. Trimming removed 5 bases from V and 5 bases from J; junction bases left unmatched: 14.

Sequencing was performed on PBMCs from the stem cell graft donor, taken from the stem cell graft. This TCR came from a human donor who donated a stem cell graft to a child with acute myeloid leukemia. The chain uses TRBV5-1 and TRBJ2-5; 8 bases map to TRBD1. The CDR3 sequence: CASRLADRDSWETQYF. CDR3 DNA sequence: TGCGCCAGCAGACTTGCGGACAGGGATTCTTGGGAGACCCAGTACTTC.